The 17 T cell receptor beta chains below come from one sample, sequenced in a study of tumor-infiltrating lymphocytes in localized non-small cell lung cancer. Method: immunoSEQ multiplex PCR; TCRdb's copy keeps in-frame clones and lacks some. The sample consists of over 9,000 clones, 80% to 90% of them appearing once. The sequenced sample was uninvolved lung tissue not adjacent to the tumor. These receptors all stem from a human donor with non-small cell lung cancer.

The rearrangement uses TRBV13 and TRBJ2-7, with 10 bases aligning to TRBD2. CDR1 is PRHDT, CDR2 FYEKMQ, per germline (reference sequence). The CDR3 runs to 17 residues. V trimming: 5 bases; J trimming: 5 bases; junction bases outside the gene matches: 15. CDR3 sequence (DNA): TGTGCCAGCAGCCCATCCCTCCAGCGGGGGGGCAGGGACGAGCAGTACTTC. It is translated as CASSPSLQRGGRDEQYF.

This clone was counted only a few times. This chain uses TRBV5-1 with TRBJ2-5; 8 bases align to TRBD2. The ends lost 2 bases at V and 0 bases at J; junction bases unmatched: 3. Germline CDR1 and CDR2: SGHRS and YFSETQ. The CDR3 runs to 15 residues. The CDR3 sequence is CASSLTGGYQETQYF. CDR3 DNA sequence: TGCGCCAGCAGCTTAACGGGGGGGTACCAAGAGACCCAGTACTTC.

In this sample, this clone turned up a few times. The V call is TRBV18, the J call TRBJ2-7; 10 bases are shared with TRBD1. V shed 6 bases and J 5 bases; nucleotides not matched to a gene: 7. Germline values: CDR1 KGHSH, CDR2 LQKENI. The CDR3 is made up of 14 amino acids. CDR3 DNA: TGTGCCAGCTCTGCCGGGACAGGGGTCCACGAGCAGTACTTC. Amino acid sequence: CASSAGTGVHEQYF.

This chain connects TRBV7-3 to TRBJ1-6, with D possibly matching TRBD1 (6 bases). Trimming cost V 5 bases and J 7 bases, with 15 bases left between them. This CDR3 contains 15 residues. Germline assignment: CDR1 SGHTA and CDR2 FQGTGA. CDR3 in amino acids: CASSPLSRGNSPLHF. The CDR3 region has the DNA TGTGCCAGCAGCCCGTTATCAAGGGGGAATTCACCCCTCCACTTT.

The chain links TRBV11-3 to TRBJ1-1, with D possibly being TRBD1 (6 bases). The CDR3 runs 14 residues. The V and J ends lost 4 bases and 2 bases respectively, with 11 bases between them. Germline V gene lookup returns CDR1 SGHNT and CDR2 YENEEA. CDR3 DNA sequence: TGTGCCAGCAGCTCCGGGGGCTTTAACACTGAAGCTTTCTTT. Protein: CASSSGGFNTEAFF.

The chain couples TRBV5-1 to TRBJ1-6; 7 positions agree with TRBD1. The CDR3 sequence is 15 residues long. V was pared by 0 bases and J by 7 bases, with 4 bases of the junction left unmatched. Germline V gene sequence: CDR1 SGHRS, CDR2 YFSETQ. The chain's CDR3 is CASSLDPGQNSPLHF. The CDR3 DNA sequence: TGCGCCAGCAGCTTGGACCCGGGACAGAATTCACCCCTCCACTTT. The variable domain in full, with the rest retrieved from reference TRBV5-1 and TRBJ1-6, is KAGVTQTPRYLIKTRGQQVTLSCSPISGHRSVSWYQQTPGQGLQFLFEYFSETQRNKGNFPGRFSGRQFSNSRSEMNVSTLELGDSALYLCASSLDPGQNSPLHFGNGTRLTVT.

There are a few counts of this clone. The chain uses TRBV19 and TRBJ2-7; TRBD1 agrees at 7 bases. Germline V lookup: CDR1 LNHDA, CDR2 SQIVND (reference sequence). Trimming cost V 5 bases and J 2 bases; bases outside gene matches: 6. The CDR3 has 14 residues. As DNA, the CDR3 is TGTGCCAGTAGTTCAGGACAGGCCCCCTACGAGCAGTACTTC. Encoded protein: CASSSGQAPYEQYF.

The genes are TRBV6-6 and TRBJ2-3, with D possibly called TRBD1 or TRBD2 (6 bases each). The CDR3 is made up of 14 amino acids. The germline V and J ends were trimmed by 9 bases and 0 bases, with 13 bases remaining between them. Per germline, CDR1 MNHNY and CDR2 SVGAGI (reference sequence). The DNA of the CDR3 is TGTGCCAGTGTCGAGGGGGGTAGCACAGATACGCAGTATTTT. Protein: CASVEGGSTDTQYF.

The V and J genes are TRBV4-3 and TRBJ2-7, with 8 bases matching TRBD1. J was trimmed by 0 bases and V by 0 bases; bases with no gene match: 4. Per the germline V gene, CDR1 is LGHNA and CDR2 is YSLEER. The CDR3 loop spans 16 amino acids. This CDR3 reads CASSQENRGSSYEQYF. The CDR3 nucleotides read TGCGCCAGCAGCCAAGAGAACAGGGGGAGCTCCTACGAGCAGTACTTC.

The chain couples TRBV5-1 to TRBJ1-2; the match to TRBD1 covers 9 bases. CDR1 is SGHRS and CDR2 is YFSETQ in the germline V gene. Trimming took 6 bases from V and 7 from J; bases not matched to a gene: 10. The CDR3 has 14 amino acids. The CDR3 sequence is CASKAGTGSVGYTF. CDR3 nucleotides: TGCGCCAGCAAGGCCGGGACAGGGTCTGTTGGCTACACCTTC.

The CDR3 sequence: CASSLGTGATYEQYF. CDR3 DNA sequence: TGTGCCAGCAGTCTAGGGACAGGGGCAACCTACGAGCAGTACTTC. This chain joins TRBV6-5 and TRBJ2-7, with TRBD1 matching 10 bases. The V segment lost 5 bases and the J segment 2 bases; nucleotides outside the gene matches: 6. The CDR3 is 15 residues long. Germline V lookup: CDR1 MNHEY, CDR2 SVGAGI.

V usage is TRBV5-1 and J usage is TRBJ1-6; D unclear. V lost 1 base, J lost 7 bases, and 12 bases lay in between. CDR1 is SGHRS, CDR2 YFSETQ, per germline. The CDR3 has 15 residues. CDR3 in amino acids: CASSLNYLGNSPLHF. The CDR3 DNA sequence: TGCGCCAGCAGCTTGAATTATCTGGGGAATTCACCCCTCCACTTT.

Only one count was recorded for this clone. The rearrangement uses TRBV6-1 and TRBJ2-3; 16 bases match TRBD2. Trimming cost V 6 bases and J 4 bases; bases outside gene matches: 1. The CDR3 sequence is 15 residues long. Germline CDR1 is MNHNS and CDR2 is SASEGT. The CDR3 DNA sequence: TGTGCCAGCAGGGGACTAGCGGGGGGGCCAGATACGCAGTATTTT. This codes for CASRGLAGGPDTQYF.

This chain joins TRBV9 and TRBJ2-7; 7 positions agree with TRBD1. The germline gives CDR1 SGDLS, CDR2 YYNGEE. J was trimmed by 6 bases and V by 4 bases; bases with no gene match: 10. The CDR3 consists of 14 residues. Here the CDR3 reads CASSFRTGGGEQYF. The CDR3, as DNA: TGTGCCAGCAGCTTTCGGACAGGTGGAGGCGAGCAGTACTTC.

The chain links TRBV10-1 to TRBJ2-7, with D uncertain. The length of the CDR3 is 11 residues. CDR1 and CDR2 from the germline V gene are WNHNN and SYGVQD (reference sequence). V was shortened by 4 bases and J by 0 bases, with 1 base between the two germline ends. The CDR3 region is CASSVSYEQYF. CDR3 DNA sequence: TGCGCCAGCAGTGTCTCCTACGAGCAGTACTTC.

This rearrangement joins TRBV6-5 to TRBJ1-6; D not certain. This CDR3 is 15 amino acids long. Germline V gives CDR1 MNHEY, CDR2 SVGAGI. V gave up 5 bases and J gave up 5 bases, with 13 bases separating them. CDR3 nucleotides: TGTGCCAGCAGTCTCTCTTGGGTAGATAATTCACCCCTCCACTTT. Translation: CASSLSWVDNSPLHF.

The chain employs TRBV19 and TRBJ1-5, with unresolved D. This CDR3 has 14 amino acids. V shed 7 bases and J shed 1 base, with 11 bases lying between them. Germline CDR1 reads LNHDA; CDR2 reads SQIVND (reference sequence). CDR3 in amino acids: CASKVWESNQPQHF. CDR3 coding DNA: TGTGCCAGTAAAGTTTGGGAGAGCAATCAGCCCCAGCATTTT.